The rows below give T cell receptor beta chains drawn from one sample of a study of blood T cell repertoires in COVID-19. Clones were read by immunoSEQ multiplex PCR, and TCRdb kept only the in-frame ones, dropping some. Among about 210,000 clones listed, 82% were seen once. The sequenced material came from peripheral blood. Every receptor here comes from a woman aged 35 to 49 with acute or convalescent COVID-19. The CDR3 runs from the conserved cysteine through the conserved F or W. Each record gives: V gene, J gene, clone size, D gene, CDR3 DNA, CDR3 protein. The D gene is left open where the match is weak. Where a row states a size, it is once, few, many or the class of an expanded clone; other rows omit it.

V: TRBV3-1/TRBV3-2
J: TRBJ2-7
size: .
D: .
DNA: TGTGCCAGCAGCCAAGAGGACCGTCGACCGGGGGAGCAGTACTTC
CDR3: CASSQEDRRPGEQYF

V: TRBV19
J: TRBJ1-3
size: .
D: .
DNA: TGTGCCAGTAGTATAGGAGGGAACTCTGGAAACACCATATATTTT
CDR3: CASSIGGNSGNTIYF

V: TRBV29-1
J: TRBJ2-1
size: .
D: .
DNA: TGCAGCGTTATTTTAACCTACAATGAGCAGTTCTTC
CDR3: CSVILTYNEQFF

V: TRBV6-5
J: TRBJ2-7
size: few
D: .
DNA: TGTGCCAGCACATCCGTACTCGAGCAGTACTTC
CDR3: CASTSVLEQYF

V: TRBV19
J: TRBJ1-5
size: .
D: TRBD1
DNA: TGTGCCAGTAGTCGGACAGGGTTTGGGCAGCCCCAGCATTTT
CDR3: CASSRTGFGQPQHF

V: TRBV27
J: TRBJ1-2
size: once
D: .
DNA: TGTGCCAGCTCCTTCGGGGGAAACTATGGCTACACCTTC
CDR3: CASSFGGNYGYTF

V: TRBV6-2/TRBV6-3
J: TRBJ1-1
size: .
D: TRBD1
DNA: TGTGCCAGCAGTGCTCCGACAGGGGCTTTCTTT
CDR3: CASSAPTGAFF

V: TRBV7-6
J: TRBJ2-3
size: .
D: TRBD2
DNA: TGTGCCAGCAGCTTAACTAGCGGGGGTACAGATACGCAGTATTTT
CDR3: CASSLTSGGTDTQYF

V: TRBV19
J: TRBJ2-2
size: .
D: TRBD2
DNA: TGTGCCAGTAGTCCCGGGACTAATGCCGGGGAGCTGTTTTTT
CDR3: CASSPGTNAGELFF

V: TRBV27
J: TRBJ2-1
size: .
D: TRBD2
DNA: TGTGCCACTCACCTAGCGGGAGGATTGTATGAGCAGTTCTTC
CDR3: CATHLAGGLYEQFF

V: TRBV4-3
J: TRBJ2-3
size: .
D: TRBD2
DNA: TGCGCCAGCAGCCAAGATGGTGCGGGAGGACGCACAGATACGCAGTATTTT
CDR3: CASSQDGAGGRTDTQYF

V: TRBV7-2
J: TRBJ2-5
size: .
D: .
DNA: TGTGCCAGCAGCGGAGTGGTGGGTAAAGAGACCCAGTACTTC
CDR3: CASSGVVGKETQYF

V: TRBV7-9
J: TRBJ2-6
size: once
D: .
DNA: TGTGCCAGCAGCTTAGGACTCCCCGGGGCCAACGTCCTGACTTTC
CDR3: CASSLGLPGANVLTF

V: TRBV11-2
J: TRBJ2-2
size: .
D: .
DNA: TGTGCCAGCAGCCCTTTGGACAGATACACCGGGGAGCTGTTTTTT
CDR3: CASSPLDRYTGELFF

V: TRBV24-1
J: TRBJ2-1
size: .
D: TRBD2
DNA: TGTGCCACCAGTGTTGGACTAGCGGGAGCGCAGTTCTTC
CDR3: CATSVGLAGAQFF

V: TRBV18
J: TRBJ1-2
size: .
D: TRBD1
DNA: TGTGCCAGCTCACTGGGACAGGGTAAAGCTAACTATGGCTACACCTTC
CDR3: CASSLGQGKANYGYTF

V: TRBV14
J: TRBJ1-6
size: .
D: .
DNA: TGTGCCAGCAGCCTCCAGGAAAATTCACCCCTCCACTTT
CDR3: CASSLQENSPLHF

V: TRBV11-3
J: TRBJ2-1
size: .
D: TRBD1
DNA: TGTGCCAGCAGCGCCGGGACAGGGGGAGGGAATGAGCAGTTCTTC
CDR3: CASSAGTGGGNEQFF

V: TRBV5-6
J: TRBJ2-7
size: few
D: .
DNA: TGTGCCAGCAGCTTGCTAGAGTCCTACGAGCAGTACTTC
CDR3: CASSLLESYEQYF

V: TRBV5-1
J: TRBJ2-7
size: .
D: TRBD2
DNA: TGCGCCAGCAGCTTTTCGACGGGGCTAGCGGGGGTGGGGCAGTACTTC
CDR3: CASSFSTGLAGVGQYF

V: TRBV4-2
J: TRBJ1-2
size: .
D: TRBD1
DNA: TGTGCCAGCAGCCAAGACAGGGGGGCGCGGTATGGCTACACCTTC
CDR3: CASSQDRGARYGYTF

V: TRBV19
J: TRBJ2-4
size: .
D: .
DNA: TGTGCCAGTAGTATGACAAGTGACATTCAGTACTTC
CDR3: CASSMTSDIQYF

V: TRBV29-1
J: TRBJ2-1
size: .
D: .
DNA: TGCAGCGTTGTTTTTCGCAATGAGCAGTTCTTC
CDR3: CSVVFRNEQFF

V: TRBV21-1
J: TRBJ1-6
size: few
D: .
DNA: TGTGCCAGCAGCAAAGTGCCAGGCGATTCACCCCTCCACTTT
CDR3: CASSKVPGDSPLHF

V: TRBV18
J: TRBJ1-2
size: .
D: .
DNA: TGTGCCAGCTCACCATCAGGGAATGATGGCTACACCTTC
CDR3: CASSPSGNDGYTF

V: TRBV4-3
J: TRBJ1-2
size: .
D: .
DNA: TGCGCCAGCAGCCAAGATCCCAGGGCAATCGGCGGCTACACCTTC
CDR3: CASSQDPRAIGGYTF

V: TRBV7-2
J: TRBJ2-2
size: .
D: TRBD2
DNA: TGTGCCAGCAGCTTTATAAGAGCGGGACGATACACCGGGGAGCTGTTTTTT
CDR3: CASSFIRAGRYTGELFF

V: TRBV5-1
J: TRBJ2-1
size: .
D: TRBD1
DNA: TGCGCCAGCAGCAAGACAGGGCATAGTGAGCAGTTCTTC
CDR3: CASSKTGHSEQFF

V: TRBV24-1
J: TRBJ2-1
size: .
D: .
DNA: TGTGCCACCAGTGACCCCACTAGCCGCGAGGCTAATGAGCAGTTCTTC
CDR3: CATSDPTSREANEQFF

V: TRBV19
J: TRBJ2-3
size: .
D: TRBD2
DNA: TGTGCCAGTAGTAGCCCCCCGGGACTAGCGGGGGTAGATACGCAGTATTTT
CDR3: CASSSPPGLAGVDTQYF

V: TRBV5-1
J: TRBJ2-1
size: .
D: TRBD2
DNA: TGCGCCAGCAGCGTTAGCGGGGGGCTGGGGAATGAGCAGTTCTTC
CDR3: CASSVSGGLGNEQFF

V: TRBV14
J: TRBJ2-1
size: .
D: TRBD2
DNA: TGTGCCAGCAGCCGGACTAGCGGATACAATGAGCAGTTCTTC
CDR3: CASSRTSGYNEQFF

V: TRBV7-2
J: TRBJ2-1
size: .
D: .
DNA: TGTGCCAGCAGCTTACTTGGTAGCCGGCAGTTCTTC
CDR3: CASSLLGSRQFF

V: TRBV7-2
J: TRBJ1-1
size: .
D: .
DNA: TGTGCCAGCAGCTTAGAAACTGCCTTGAACACTGAAGCTTTCTTT
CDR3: CASSLETALNTEAFF

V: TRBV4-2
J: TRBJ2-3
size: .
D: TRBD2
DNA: TGTGCCAGCAGCCAAGGGCAAGCGGGGGCCCACACAGATACGCAGTATTTT
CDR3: CASSQGQAGAHTDTQYF

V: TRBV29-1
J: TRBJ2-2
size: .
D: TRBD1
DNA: TGCAGCGTTTATCCCGGGACAGGGAACACCGGGGAGCTGTTTTTT
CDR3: CSVYPGTGNTGELFF